A selection of T cell receptor beta chains follows, all from one sample in a study of shared clonotypes between healthy human individuals. Some clones are missing from TCRdb's copy, which holds only in-frame ones; the method was immunoSEQ multiplex PCR. The sample includes hundreds of thousands of clones, less than 85% of them seen just once. The material sequenced was memory CD4+ T cells sorted from blood. These receptors came from a man aged 30 to 45 in good health. CDR3s include the opening cysteine and the closing phenylalanine or tryptophan. A D gene is named only where the DNA matches it firmly. Clone size is given for some rows only: seen once, a few or many times, or a class if the clone is expanded.

TRBV19,-,TRBD2,TRBJ2-1,TGTGCCACCACCCTCAAACCTAGCGGGATTGAAAGGTACAATGAGCAGTTCTTC,CATTLKPSGIERYNEQFF
TRBV29-1,-,-,TRBJ2-1,TGCAGCGTCGCCGAAGGGAGGAATGAGCAGTTCTTC,CSVAEGRNEQFF
TRBV19,-,-,TRBJ2-1,TGTGCCAGTAGTGGCTACGGTAGCTCCTACAATGAGCAGTTCTTC,CASSGYGSSYNEQFF
TRBV5-5,-,TRBD1,TRBJ1-1,TGTGCCAGCAGCTTATTGATGGGCATGTCTCAGGGGGCGGGGACTGAAGCTTTCTTT,CASSLLMGMSQGAGTEAFF
TRBV30,-,-,TRBJ2-3,TGTGCCTGGAGTCAGACGGGAACTAGCACAGATACGCAGTATTTT,CAWSQTGTSTDTQYF
TRBV19,-,-,TRBJ1-2,TGTGCCAGTAGTATCCGGACAGAATATGGCTACACCTTC,CASSIRTEYGYTF
TRBV7-8,-,TRBD2,TRBJ2-1,TGTGCCAGCAGCTTGGGGGCGGGAGGCGGCTACAATGAGCAGTTCTTC,CASSLGAGGGYNEQFF
TRBV5-1,many,TRBD2,TRBJ2-1,TGCGCCAGCAGGGAAGTTAGCGGGAGCAATGAGCAGTTCTTC,CASREVSGSNEQFF
TRBV14,few,-,TRBJ2-2,TGTGCCAGCAGCCAAGCAAGGACACCCACCGGGGAGCTGTTTTTT,CASSQARTPTGELFF
TRBV27,-,-,TRBJ2-5,TGTGCCAGCAGTTGGGGGAGTCGAGGACAAGAGACCCAGTACTTC,CASSWGSRGQETQYF
TRBV19,-,-,TRBJ1-4,TGTGCCAGTAGTACGCATGGCAGGGTCGAAAAACTGTTTTTT,CASSTHGRVEKLFF
TRBV28,-,TRBD1,TRBJ1-2,TGTGCCAGCACAGACAGGGGTAGAGGCTACACCTTC,CASTDRGRGYTF
TRBV2,few,TRBD1,TRBJ2-6,TGTGCCAGCGGACAGGGGGCCTCTGGGGCCAACGTCCTGACTTTC,CASGQGASGANVLTF
TRBV12-5,-,-,TRBJ2-1,TGTGCTAGTGGCAACTACAATGAGCAGTTCTTC,CASGNYNEQFF
TRBV25-1,-,-,TRBJ1-5,TGTGCCAGCAGTGATGGGTATAGCAATCAGCCCCAGCATTTT,CASSDGYSNQPQHF
TRBV5-1,-,-,TRBJ2-5,TGCGCCAGCAGGGTGGAGGGGGCCCCGGGGGAGACCCAGTACTTC,CASRVEGAPGETQYF
TRBV14,-,-,TRBJ2-6,TGTGCCAGCAGCCAAGAATGGCGACAGGAGGTTTCCTCTGGGGCCAACGTCCTGACTTTC,CASSQEWRQEVSSGANVLTF
TRBV7-2,-,TRBD2,TRBJ2-7,TGTGCCAGCAGCTCCGCGGGGGTAACCTACGAGCAGTACTTC,CASSSAGVTYEQYF
TRBV27,once,TRBD2,TRBJ2-7,TGTGCCAGCAGTTTGACGACTAGCGGCTTGCCCCACGAGCAGTACTTC,CASSLTTSGLPHEQYF
TRBV10-3,few,-,TRBJ1-2,TGTGCCATCAGTGTATCAGGCCCGAACTATGGCTACACCTTC,CAISVSGPNYGYTF
TRBV5-4,few,-,TRBJ2-2,TGTGCCAGCAGCCTTAGAGGTCGGGGGCGGGAGGAGCTGTTTTTT,CASSLRGRGREELFF
TRBV7-9,-,-,TRBJ2-5,TGTGCCAGCAGCGAGAGGAGGAGGGGTCAAGAGACCCAGTACTTC,CASSERRRGQETQYF
TRBV5-6,-,TRBD1,TRBJ2-1,TGTGCCAGCAGCTTGAGAGGGGGCATCTACAATGAGCAGTTCTTC,CASSLRGGIYNEQFF
TRBV27,few,TRBD2,TRBJ2-5,TGTGCCAGCAGGCTGACTAGCGGGATCGGAGAGACCCAGTACTTC,CASRLTSGIGETQYF
TRBV28,many,-,TRBJ2-6,TGTGCCAGCACCAGGGTCTCTGGGGCCAACGTCCTGACTTTC,CASTRVSGANVLTF
TRBV5-1,-,-,TRBJ1-1,TGCGCCAGCACCGAGGGGGGGTACACTGAAGCTTTCTTT,CASTEGGYTEAFF
TRBV6-9,-,TRBD2,TRBJ2-3,TGTGCCAGCAGTTTGCCGGCTTGGCCTAGCGGGAGGCCCACATCGGCAGATACGCAGTATTTT,CASSLPAWPSGRPTSADTQYF
TRBV7-2,many,-,TRBJ2-5,TGTGCCAGCAGCTTAGCTGGTGAGACCCAGTACTTC,CASSLAGETQYF
TRBV7-2,-,-,TRBJ2-2,TGTGCCAGCAGCTTAGTTACGTCCGAAACCGGGGAGCTGTTTTTT,CASSLVTSETGELFF
TRBV28,-,-,TRBJ2-6,TGTGCCAGCAGCTTCTCAAGCTCTGGGGCCAACGTCCTGACTTTC,CASSFSSSGANVLTF
TRBV27,-,-,TRBJ2-2,TGTGCCAGCAGTTTTGGGCCGAACACCGGGGAGCTGTTTTTT,CASSFGPNTGELFF
TRBV7-2,once,-,TRBJ2-7,TGTGCCAGCAGCTTCCTTGAAAACAACGAGCAGTACTTC,CASSFLENNEQYF
TRBV5-4,-,-,TRBJ2-5,TGTGCCAGCAGCTTGAGGAAAAGGGCGGAGGAGACCCAGTACTTC,CASSLRKRAEETQYF
TRBV5-4,once,-,TRBJ2-5,TGTGCCAGCAGCTACTCAGAAGAGACCCAGTACTTC,CASSYSEETQYF